This T cell receptor beta chain was found in a study of human T cells and chemical hapten exposure. Study-wide context: Donors were sensitized with 2% DPC on the upper inner arm.

Sample time point: patch test 3, about 24 weeks after DPC sensitization. Treatment described: therapeutic diphenylcyclopropenone sensitization with weekly scalp DPC. The study enrolled 18 to 70-year-old alopecia patients suitable for DPC. Germline V gives CDR1 MDHEN, CDR2 SYDVKM. This CDR3 is 11 amino acids long. V lost 4 bases and J 7 bases, leaving 2 bases between the germline ends. This clonotype was observed a few times. Unique molecular identifiers were linked by the library to individual cDNA molecules. TCRdb reanalysed the RACE reads using MiXCR and keeps one entry per CDR3 protein. The sample includes around 85,000 distinct CDR3 sequences, approximately 12% of them seen just once.

This receptor was identified in a woman aged 45-65 years with alopecia areata. Some clones in this sample may be carry-over from other donors' samples. This chain connects TRBV28 to TRBJ1-6; no definite D call. This specimen consisted of whole blood, obtained in connection with sensitization to the hapten diphenylcyclopropenone (DPC). CDR3 in amino acids: CASSSNSPLHF. The CDR3 region has the DNA TGTGCCAGCAGTTCAAATTCACCCCTCCACTTT.